The sequence of this T cell receptor (beta chain) was determined in a study of blood T cell repertoires in COVID-19. Turning to the study itself: Researchers got acute and convalescent COVID-19 samples from the United States, Italy and Spain.

How the authors handled the data: By means of reference gene primer amplification, nucleated cell counts were estimated. The method was immunoSEQ multiplex PCR; TCRdb's version includes in-frame clones alone and lacks a portion of them. For V, J and clone size, that table is used; D and trimming come from the DNA. The sample includes about 470,000 clones, approximately 86% of them seen just once. Individuals drawn from 24 US areas were about 18 to 90 years old. Recovered participants had two consecutive negative NP/OP PCR tests, healthcare professional clearance, or symptom resolution. V lost 3 bases to trimming and J lost 3 bases, with 12 bases between them. CDR1 KGHSH and CDR2 LQKENI come from the germline V gene. The CDR3 is 14 residues long.

The gene calls are TRBV18 and TRBJ2-7, with D perhaps matching TRBD1 (7 bases). The receptor was derived from a woman under 30 who had recovered from COVID-19. The sequencing sample was made of PBMCs or T cells enriched from blood (not recorded which). CDR3 coding DNA: TGTGCCAGCTCACCGGGCAGGGGGGTCTACGAGCAGTACTTC. Protein product: CASSPGRGVYEQYF.